A single sample is the source of the 14 T cell receptor beta chains below, sequenced in a study of blood T cell repertoires in COVID-19. Profiling relied on immunoSEQ multiplex PCR, and the TCRdb table lists in-frame clones only, not all of them. The data show around 19,000 clones, about 89% seen once. Material: peripheral blood. These receptors were collected from a human donor in a cohort sampled during active COVID-19.

This clone appeared once. The J gene is TRBJ1-6, the V gene TRBV4-2, with a weak D call TRBD1 (5 bases). V lost 4 bases and J lost 7, with 20 bases in between. The germline gives CDR1 LGHNA, CDR2 YNFKEQ. The CDR3 has 17 amino acids. The CDR3 coding sequence is TGTGCCAGCAGCCCAAACGCGGGGGGGGTGAAAAATTCACCCCTCCACTTT. Protein product: CASSPNAGGVKNSPLHF.

This clone appeared a few times. This chain joins TRBV6-4 and TRBJ2-1; D is ambiguous. CDR3 length: 13 residues. Germline CDR1 and CDR2: MRHNA and SNTAGT. Between the trimmed V and J ends, which lost 2 bases and 7 bases, there was a span of 9 bases. In DNA, the CDR3 is TGTGCCAGCAGTGACGGCCCCCAAAATGAGCAGTTCTTC. Its protein is CASSDGPQNEQFF.

This clone has only one observation. The chain links TRBV3-1 (or the pseudogene TRBV3-2) to TRBJ2-5; D is perhaps TRBD1 (6 bases). The CDR3 has 13 amino acids. Germline V gene sequence: CDR1 LGHDT, CDR2 YNNKEL (reference sequence). Deletions cut 3 bases from V and 5 bases from J, with 10 bases between. The CDR3 reads CASSQPGAETQYF. In DNA, the CDR3 is TGTGCCAGCAGCCAGCCAGGGGCGGAGACCCAGTACTTC.

The chain combines TRBV29-1 with TRBJ1-3; D is unresolved. Germline V gives CDR1 SQVTM, CDR2 ANQGSEA. The CDR3 totals 14 residues. V gave up 7 bases and J gave up 0 bases, with 13 bases separating them. As DNA, the CDR3 is TGCAGCGGCCTAGCGGACTCCTCTGGAAACACCATATATTTT. Protein product: CSGLADSSGNTIYF.

The chain carries TRBV9 and TRBJ2-2; tentative D call: TRBD1 (5 bases). Between the trimmed V and J ends, which lost 4 bases and 4 bases, there was a span of 14 bases. Germline-derived CDR1 and CDR2 are SGDLS and YYNGEE. The CDR3 covers 15 residues. The CDR3 DNA reads as TGTGCCAGCAGCCCCCTAGGGGTACGCACCGGGGAGCTGTTTTTT. Its protein product is CASSPLGVRTGELFF.

V is TRBV6-4 and J is TRBJ2-3; D is uncertain. The CDR3 covers 14 residues. Germline V CDR1 and CDR2: MRHNA, SNTAGT. Trimming removed 2 bases from V and 7 bases from J, with 13 bases in between. The CDR3 sequence is CASSDGQSVNTQYF. In DNA form, the CDR3 reads TGTGCCAGCAGTGACGGGCAGAGTGTAAATACGCAGTATTTT.

The chain recombines TRBV7-9 with TRBJ2-3, with 9 bases aligning to TRBD2. The CDR3 consists of 14 residues. The V segment lost 4 bases and the J segment 4 bases; nucleotides outside the gene matches: 3. Per the germline V gene, CDR1 is SEHNR and CDR2 is FQNEAQ (reference sequence). CDR3 region: CASSSTSGSDTQYF. The CDR3 DNA reads as TGTGCCAGCAGCTCAACTAGCGGGTCAGATACGCAGTATTTT.

CDR3: CASSQTPTHRYRPQHF. The CDR3 bases are TGTGCCAGCAGCCAGACTCCTACCCATCGCTATCGGCCCCAGCATTTT. This chain connects TRBV14 to TRBJ1-5; D is unclear. V lost 3 bases to trimming and J lost 9 bases, with 21 bases between them. The CDR3 runs 16 residues. CDR1 and CDR2 (germline): SGHDN, FVKESK.

V is TRBV7-6 and J is TRBJ1-4, with a weak D call TRBD1 (6 bases). Germline V gives CDR1 SGHVS, CDR2 FNYEAQ. The CDR3 loop spans 18 amino acids. Trimming removed 2 bases at V and 0 bases at J, with 16 bases between. The CDR3 loop reads CASSLMTGLLATNEKLFF. CDR3 DNA sequence: TGTGCCAGCAGCTTAATGACAGGACTCCTTGCAACTAATGAAAAACTGTTTTTT.

V usage is TRBV6-2 or TRBV6-3 and J usage is TRBJ2-3; 8 bases match TRBD2. J gave up 6 bases and V 6 bases, and 8 bases lay outside the gene matches. The CDR3 is 14 amino acids. Looked up from germline, CDR1 is MNHEY and CDR2 is SVGEGT. This chain's CDR3 is CASSPTSGWDTQYF. Here the CDR3 DNA reads TGTGCCAGCAGCCCAACTAGCGGCTGGGATACGCAGTATTTT.

This clone was detected a few times. CDR3 nucleotide sequence: TGTGCCAGCAGCCCCGGGGGGGACTTCACCGGGGAGCTGTTTTTT. This gives the protein CASSPGGDFTGELFF. The chain recombines TRBV5-4 with TRBJ2-2; 8 nucleotides agree with TRBD2. Trimming took 4 bases from V and 4 from J; bases not matched to a gene: 6. The CDR3 is 15 residues long. Germline CDR1 SGHNT, CDR2 YYREEE (reference sequence).

The gene calls are TRBV30 and TRBJ2-3; TRBD2 aligns across 7 bases. Germline CDR1 GTSNPN, CDR2 SVGIG (reference sequence). J gave up 3 bases and V 0 bases, and 6 bases lay outside the gene matches. The CDR3 is 15 amino acids. As DNA, the CDR3 is TGTGCCTGGAGTGTGTTGGCGGGAGTTACAGATACGCAGTATTTT. Translation: CAWSVLAGVTDTQYF.

J is TRBJ2-3 and V is TRBV28; D remains unclear. This CDR3 is built from 15 residues. Germline CDR1 reads MDHEN; CDR2 reads SYDVKM. The V end lost 5 bases, the J end lost 0 bases, and 12 bases lay between the germline ends. This CDR3 reads CASSPPRPSTDTQYF. The CDR3 coding sequence is TGTGCCAGCAGTCCTCCCCGTCCTAGCACAGATACGCAGTATTTT.

There are a few counts of this clone. This rearrangement joins TRBV30 to TRBJ1-5, with D unclear. V lost 6 bases and J 4 bases, leaving 16 bases between the germline ends. This CDR3 is 14 amino acids long. Looked up from germline, CDR1 is GTSNPN and CDR2 is SVGIG (reference sequence). The CDR3 region has the DNA TGTGCCTGCGGATCGGCAGAGACTAATCAGCCCCAGCATTTT. Translating gives CACGSAETNQPQHF.